Each of the 24 T cell receptor beta chains below was sequenced from the same sample in a study of blood T cell repertoires in COVID-19. Method: immunoSEQ multiplex PCR; TCRdb's copy keeps in-frame clones and lacks some. Here the sample spans some 270,000 clones, roughly 85% being singletons. Sequenced material: PBMCs or T cells enriched from blood (not recorded which). The receptors here all came from a woman aged 30 to 39 who had recovered from COVID-19.

The chain uses TRBV29-1 and TRBJ1-1; a weak D match, TRBD1 (5 bases). Germline V gene data show CDR1 as SQVTM and CDR2 as ANQGSEA. The CDR3 loop spans 12 amino acids. With 7 bases removed from V and 3 bases from J, the gap between germline ends came to 12 bases. The CDR3 region is CSATPTDTEAFF. The CDR3 DNA sequence: TGCAGCGCAACCCCGACAGACACTGAAGCTTTCTTT.

The chain links TRBV4-2 to TRBJ2-3; 12 bases map to TRBD2. V lost 1 base and J lost 1; bases outside the gene matches: 0. CDR1 is LGHNA, CDR2 YNFKEQ, per germline. The CDR3 contains 16 residues. CDR3 sequence: CASSQGTSGGTDTQYF. CDR3 coding DNA: TGTGCCAGCAGCCAAGGGACTAGCGGGGGCACAGATACGCAGTATTTT.

V and J are TRBV13 and TRBJ2-3, with TRBD2 identical over 13 bases. The CDR3 loop spans 16 amino acids. CDR1 and CDR2 from the germline V gene are PRHDT and FYEKMQ (reference sequence). V lost 2 bases and J lost 2; bases outside the gene matches: 1. CDR3 DNA sequence: TGTGCCAGCAGCTTAACTAGCGGGAGGGCCACAGATACGCAGTATTTT. This translates into CASSLTSGRATDTQYF.

The rearrangement links TRBV7-3 to TRBJ2-5, with 11 bases matching TRBD2. This CDR3 has 14 residues. From germline, CDR1 is SGHTA and CDR2 FQGTGA. The junction had 4 bases not matched to a gene; V was cut back by 5 bases and J by 5 bases. In DNA, the CDR3 is TGTGCCAGCAGCCAGACTAGCGGGACGGAGACCCAGTACTTC. The encoded protein is CASSQTSGTETQYF.

This clone was seen only a few times. This chain links TRBV28 with TRBJ1-1; D is possibly TRBD1 (5 bases). Germline V gene sequence: CDR1 MDHEN, CDR2 SYDVKM. The CDR3 runs 15 residues. Deletions cut 3 bases from V and 5 bases from J, with 16 bases between. The CDR3, as DNA: TGTGCCAGCAGTTTGGCGGGGAGAGGGGATACTGAAGCTTTCTTT. Translation: CASSLAGRGDTEAFF.

The gene calls are TRBV19 and TRBJ2-5; D perhaps matches TRBD2 (5 bases). The V end was cut by 1 base, the J end by 14 bases, with 17 bases between. CDR1 LNHDA and CDR2 SQIVND come from the germline V gene (reference sequence). CDR3 length: 13 residues. The CDR3 DNA reads as TGTGCCAGTAGTATAGCGGACTCTACGATCTTTTACTTC. Protein sequence: CASSIADSTIFYF.

The V and J genes are TRBV19 and TRBJ1-5, with 8 bases identical to TRBD1. Germline CDR1 reads LNHDA; CDR2 reads SQIVND (reference sequence). The V gene end was trimmed by 3 bases and the J gene end by 0 bases; junction bases not matched to a gene: 10. The CDR3 runs to 18 residues. The CDR3 loop is CASSILPGGLYSNQPQHF. DNA of the CDR3: TGTGCCAGTAGTATCCTGCCAGGGGGCCTATATAGCAATCAGCCCCAGCATTTT.

Only one count was recorded for this clone. In DNA form, the CDR3 reads TGTGCCAGCAGCCACTCGGGGGACGCCAGGAAGTACTTC. Amino acid sequence: CASSHSGDARKYF. V is TRBV14 and J is TRBJ2-5, with D possibly TRBD2 on 6 matching bases. V was pared by 3 bases and J by 12 bases, with 17 bases between. CDR1 is SGHDN and CDR2 is FVKESK in the germline V gene. The CDR3 is made up of 13 amino acids.

J is TRBJ2-1 and V is TRBV3-1 (or the pseudogene TRBV3-2); 10 nucleotides line up with TRBD2. V lost 2 bases and J lost 10; bases outside the gene matches: 11. The CDR3 covers 16 residues. Germline CDR1 reads LGHDT; CDR2 reads YNNKEL (reference sequence). CDR3 sequence reads: CASSQQVSSGGGEQFF. The CDR3 coding sequence is TGTGCCAGCAGCCAACAGGTATCTAGCGGGGGAGGGGAGCAGTTCTTC.

The rearrangement links TRBV15 to TRBJ1-4; 9 nucleotides align to TRBD1. The V and J ends lost 3 bases and 7 bases, in that order; junction bases with no gene match: 9. The length of the CDR3 is 16 residues. CDR1 and CDR2 from the germline V gene are LNHNV and YYDKDF (reference sequence). The CDR3 nucleotides read TGTGCCACCAGCAGGGACCCGACAGGGGGTCGTGAAAAACTGTTTTTT. As protein: CATSRDPTGGREKLFF. Complete variable domain (other parts from reference TRBV15 and TRBJ1-4): DAMVIQNPRYQVTQFGKPVTLSCSQTLNHNVMYWYQQKSSQAPKLLFHYYDKDFNNEADTPDNFQSRRPNTSFCFLDIRSPGLGDTAMYLCATSRDPTGGREKLFFGSGTQLSVL.

Comments on this clone: This CDR3 fails to terminate in the conserved phenylalanine or tryptophan, so it likely reflects a read error. No DNA is shown, since the ends of the CDR3 on it are uncertain; the CDR3 is the one TCRdb lists. J is TRBJ1-4 and V is TRBV4-1. The CDR3 is 13 amino acids in total, end residues counted. In germline, CDR1 is MGHRA, CDR2 YSYEKL. The CDR3 sequence: CASSQFTYFGGNV.

The chain couples TRBV11-3 to TRBJ1-1; 7 bases agree with TRBD1. V was pared by 4 bases and J by 5 bases, with 7 bases of the junction left unmatched. Germline CDR1 is SGHNT and CDR2 is YENEEA. The CDR3 loop spans 14 amino acids. The CDR3 here is CASSSRQGSTEAFF. Written as DNA, the CDR3 is TGTGCCAGCAGCTCCAGACAGGGTTCAACTGAAGCTTTCTTT.

The chain links TRBV6-6 to TRBJ2-4; D is uncertain. Per germline, CDR1 MNHNY and CDR2 SVGAGI (reference sequence). The CDR3 covers 11 residues. V lost 4 bases to trimming and J lost 7 bases, with 5 bases between them. The CDR3 loop reads CASSSANIQYF. As DNA, the CDR3 is TGTGCCAGCAGTTCAGCGAACATTCAGTACTTC.

The genes are TRBV7-9 and TRBJ1-5; TRBD1 aligns across 8 bases. This CDR3 is built from 15 residues. Germline loops: CDR1 SEHNR, CDR2 FQNEAQ (reference sequence). With 5 bases clipped from V and 2 bases from J, the junction kept 5 bases outside the gene matches. CDR3 bases: TGTGCCAGCAGCCGCCAGGGACAGGGCAATCAGCCCCAGCATTTT. Protein product: CASSRQGQGNQPQHF.

This chain connects TRBV9 to TRBJ2-2, with TRBD1 as a possible D gene (6 bases). The CDR3 contains 14 residues. V was clipped by 3 bases and J by 7 bases, with 13 bases between them. CDR1 is SGDLS, CDR2 YYNGEE, per germline. Here the CDR3 reads CASSGARGSGELFF. CDR3 sequence (DNA): TGTGCCAGCAGCGGCGCCAGGGGCAGCGGGGAGCTGTTTTTT.

This chain connects TRBV3-1 (or the pseudogene TRBV3-2) to TRBJ1-6; D is unresolved. Per the germline V gene, CDR1 is LGHDT and CDR2 is YNNKEL (reference sequence). V lost 1 base to trimming and J lost 0 bases, with 10 bases between them. The CDR3 loop spans 17 amino acids. The CDR3: CASSQAGISSYNSPLHF. CDR3 sequence (DNA): TGTGCCAGCAGCCAAGCGGGGATTAGCTCCTATAATTCACCCCTCCACTTT.

The chain employs TRBV15 and TRBJ1-1, with D possibly matching TRBD1 (6 bases). CDR1 and CDR2 from the germline V gene are LNHNV and YYDKDF (reference sequence). Trimming pared 1 base from V and 0 bases from J, leaving 9 bases between. This CDR3 has 15 residues. The CDR3 DNA reads TGTGCCACCAGCAGAGGCACAGGGATGAACACTGAAGCTTTCTTT. It translates to CATSRGTGMNTEAFF.

The rearrangement uses TRBV12-3 or TRBV12-4 and TRBJ1-1; D remains ambiguous. This CDR3 spans 10 amino acids. The V and J ends lost 8 bases and 11 bases respectively, with 12 bases between them. CDR3 bases: TGTGCCAGCGGTGGCCGAGGGGCTTTCTTT. Amino acid sequence: CASGGRGAFF.

The chain links TRBV7-2 to TRBJ2-2; 11 positions agree with TRBD2. The CDR3 consists of 17 residues. The J segment lost 5 bases and the V segment lost 5 bases, leaving 10 bases of the junction unmatched. Germline values: CDR1 SGHTA, CDR2 FQGNSA. CDR3 protein: CASSPQLAGVGTGELFF. In DNA form, the CDR3 reads TGTGCCAGCAGCCCGCAACTAGCGGGGGTGGGGACCGGGGAGCTGTTTTTT.

This clone came up once. The V and J genes are TRBV7-8 and TRBJ2-3; D is perhaps TRBD1 (5 bases). Germline V gene data show CDR1 as SGHVS and CDR2 as FQNEAQ. The V gene lost 1 base and the J gene lost 0 bases, with 8 bases spanning the gap. The CDR3 loop spans 15 amino acids. CDR3 DNA sequence: TGTGCCAGCAGCTTAGGTACAGGAAGCACAGATACGCAGTATTTT. Its translation is CASSLGTGSTDTQYF.

This sequence joins TRBV6-5 and TRBJ2-7; D is perhaps TRBD2 (5 bases). The ends were cut back, 2 bases at V and 3 bases at J, with 14 bases in the middle. CDR1 is MNHEY, CDR2 SVGAGI, per germline. The CDR3 covers 15 residues. The CDR3 DNA reads as TGTGCCAGCAGTTACGGTGAAGGGAGCGGCTACGAGCAGTACTTC. Amino acids: CASSYGEGSGYEQYF.

This chain connects TRBV15 to TRBJ2-7; no definite D call. V was pared by 0 bases and J by 6 bases, with 12 bases between. Looked up from germline, CDR1 is LNHNV and CDR2 is YYDKDF (reference sequence). The CDR3 is 14 amino acids. This CDR3 is CATSRDHSGGEQYF. As DNA, the CDR3 is TGTGCCACCAGCAGAGATCATTCGGGTGGCGAGCAGTACTTC.

This chain connects TRBV7-2 to TRBJ1-2, with 7 bases that match TRBD1. Germline V CDR1 and CDR2: SGHTA, FQGNSA. After removal of 0 bases from V and 5 bases from J, the junction contained 6 bases not matched to a gene. This CDR3 contains 15 residues. In DNA form, the CDR3 reads TGTGCCAGCAGCTTAGCGCGGCGACAGGGTTATGGCTACACCTTC. Translated, it gives CASSLARRQGYGYTF.

The chain uses TRBV10-3 and TRBJ2-3; the match to TRBD1 covers 8 bases. The CDR3 consists of 14 residues. V gave up 4 bases and J gave up 5 bases; unmatched junction bases: 5. The V gene's germline CDR1 is ENHRY and CDR2 SYGVKD. For the CDR3, the DNA is TGTGCCATCAGTGTTCGGGACAGGAAAGATACGCAGTATTTT. This translates into CAISVRDRKDTQYF.